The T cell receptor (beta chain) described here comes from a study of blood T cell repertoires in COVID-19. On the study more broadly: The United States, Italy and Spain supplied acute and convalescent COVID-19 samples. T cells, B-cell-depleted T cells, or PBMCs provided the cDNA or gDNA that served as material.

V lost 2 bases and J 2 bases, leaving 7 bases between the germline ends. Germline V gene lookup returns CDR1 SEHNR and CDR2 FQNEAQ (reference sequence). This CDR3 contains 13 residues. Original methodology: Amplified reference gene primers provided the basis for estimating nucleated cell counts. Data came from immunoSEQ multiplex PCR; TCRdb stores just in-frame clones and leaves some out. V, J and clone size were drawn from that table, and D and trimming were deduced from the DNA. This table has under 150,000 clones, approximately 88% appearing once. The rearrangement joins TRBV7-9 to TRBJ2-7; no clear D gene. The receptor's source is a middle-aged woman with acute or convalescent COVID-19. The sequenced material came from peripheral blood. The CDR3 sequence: CASSLPPTYEQYF. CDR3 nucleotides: TGTGCCAGCAGCTTACCACCTACCTACGAGCAGTACTTC.